The following is a TCR beta chain sequence with its context. What it recognizes is unknown. The data stem from a study of T-cell memory formation after mild COVID-19. Overall study context: Clusters of TCRs were largely donor specific.

Germline CDR1 is PRHDT and CDR2 is FYEKMQ (reference sequence). The V and J ends lost 4 bases and 1 base respectively, with 15 bases between them. The CDR3 length is 16 residues. Constant-segment primers served in 5'RACE that generated TCR alpha and TCR beta cDNA libraries bearing sample barcodes and UMIs. TCRdb reprocessed the 5' RACE reads via MiXCR and lists one record per CDR3 protein. This table holds 250,000 to 300,000 distinct CDR3 sequences, 16% found once. Whole-study findings and limits: Contracting clones, day 15 to 85, had balanced CD4/CD8, and later expanders favored CD4+. Researchers report contracting CD4+ clones mostly in CM and EM, with CD8+ clones in EMRA.

The clonotype was recovered from a man aged 18 to 29 who had mild COVID-19 (a few samples of this study predate the infection). Cell type and time point are not known. V gene TRBV13 combines with J gene TRBJ2-3; possible D gene TRBD1, 6 bases. Sequences were obtained from PBMCs or a T cell subset sorted from them (not recorded which). The CDR3 loop is CASSSQGQLGTDTQYF. CDR3 nucleotide sequence: TGTGCCAGCAGCTCCCAAGGACAGCTGGGCACAGATACGCAGTATTTT.